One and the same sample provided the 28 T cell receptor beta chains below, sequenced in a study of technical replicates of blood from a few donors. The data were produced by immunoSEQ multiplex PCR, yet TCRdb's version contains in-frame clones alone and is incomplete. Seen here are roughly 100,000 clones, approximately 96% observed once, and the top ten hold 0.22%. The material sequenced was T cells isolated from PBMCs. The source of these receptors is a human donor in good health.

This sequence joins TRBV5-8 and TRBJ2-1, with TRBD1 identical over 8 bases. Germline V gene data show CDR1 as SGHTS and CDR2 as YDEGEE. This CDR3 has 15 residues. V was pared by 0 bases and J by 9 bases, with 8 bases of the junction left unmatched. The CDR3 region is CASSLGQGAQSEQFF. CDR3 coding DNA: TGTGCCAGCAGCTTGGGTCAGGGGGCACAGAGTGAGCAGTTCTTC.

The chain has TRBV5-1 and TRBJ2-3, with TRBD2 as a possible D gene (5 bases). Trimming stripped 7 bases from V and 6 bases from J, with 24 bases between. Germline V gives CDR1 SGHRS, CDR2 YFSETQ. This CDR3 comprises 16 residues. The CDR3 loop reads CASGEIAWTPRDTQYF. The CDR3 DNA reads TGCGCCAGCGGGGAGATTGCTTGGACCCCGAGGGATACGCAGTATTTT.

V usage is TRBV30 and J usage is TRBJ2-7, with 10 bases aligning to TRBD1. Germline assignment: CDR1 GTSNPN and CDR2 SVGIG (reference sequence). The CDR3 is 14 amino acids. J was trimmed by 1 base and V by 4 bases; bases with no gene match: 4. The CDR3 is CAWTEGQGSYEQYF. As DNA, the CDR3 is TGTGCCTGGACCGAGGGACAGGGGTCCTACGAGCAGTACTTC.

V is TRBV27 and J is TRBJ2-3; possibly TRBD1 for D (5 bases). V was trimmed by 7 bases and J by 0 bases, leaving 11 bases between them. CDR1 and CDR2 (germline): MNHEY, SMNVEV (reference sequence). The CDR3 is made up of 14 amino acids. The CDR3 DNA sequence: TGTGCCAGCAATTACCAGGGCAGCACAGATACGCAGTATTTT. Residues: CASNYQGSTDTQYF.

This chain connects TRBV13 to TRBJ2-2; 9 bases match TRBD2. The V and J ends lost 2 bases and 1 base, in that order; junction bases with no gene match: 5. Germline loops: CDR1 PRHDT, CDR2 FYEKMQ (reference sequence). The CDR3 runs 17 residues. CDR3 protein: CASSLLRLAENTGELFF. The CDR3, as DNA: TGTGCCAGCAGCTTACTAAGACTAGCGGAGAACACCGGGGAGCTGTTTTTT.

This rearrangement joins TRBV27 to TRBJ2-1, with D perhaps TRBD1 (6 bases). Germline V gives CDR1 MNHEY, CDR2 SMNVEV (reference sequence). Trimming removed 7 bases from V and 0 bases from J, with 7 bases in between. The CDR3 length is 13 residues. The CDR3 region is CASKGDSYNEQFF. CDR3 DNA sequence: TGTGCCAGCAAGGGGGACTCCTACAATGAGCAGTTCTTC.

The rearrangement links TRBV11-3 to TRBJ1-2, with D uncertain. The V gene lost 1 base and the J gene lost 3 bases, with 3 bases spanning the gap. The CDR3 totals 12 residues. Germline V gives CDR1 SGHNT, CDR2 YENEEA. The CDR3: CASSLGDYGYTF. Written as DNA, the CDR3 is TGTGCCAGCAGCTTAGGAGACTATGGCTACACCTTC. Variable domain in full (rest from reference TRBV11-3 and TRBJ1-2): EAGVVQSPRYKIIEKKQPVAFWCNPISGHNTLYWYLQNLGQGPELLIRYENEEAVDDSQLPKDRFSAERLKGVDSTLKIQPAELGDSAVYLCASSLGDYGYTFGSGTRLTVV.

CDR3 amino acids: CASSPGDYGYTF. The CDR3 region has the DNA TGCGCCAGCAGCCCGGGGGACTATGGCTACACCTTC. V and J are TRBV5-1 and TRBJ1-2, with D perhaps matching TRBD1 (5 bases). The V end was cut by 4 bases, the J end by 3 bases, with 7 bases between. This CDR3 contains 12 residues. Germline lookup yields CDR1 SGHRS and CDR2 YFSETQ. The full variable domain, with the rest looked up from reference TRBV5-1 and TRBJ1-2, is KAGVTQTPRYLIKTRGQQVTLSCSPISGHRSVSWYQQTPGQGLQFLFEYFSETQRNKGNFPGRFSGRQFSNSRSEMNVSTLELGDSALYLCASSPGDYGYTFGSGTRLTVV.

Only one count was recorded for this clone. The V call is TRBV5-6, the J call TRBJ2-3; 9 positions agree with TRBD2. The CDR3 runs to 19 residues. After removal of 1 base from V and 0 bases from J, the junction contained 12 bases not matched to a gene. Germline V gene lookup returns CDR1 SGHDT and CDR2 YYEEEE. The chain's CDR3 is CASSLSVTSGIASTDTQYF. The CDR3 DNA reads TGTGCCAGCAGCTTGTCGGTGACTAGCGGAATTGCTAGCACAGATACGCAGTATTTT.

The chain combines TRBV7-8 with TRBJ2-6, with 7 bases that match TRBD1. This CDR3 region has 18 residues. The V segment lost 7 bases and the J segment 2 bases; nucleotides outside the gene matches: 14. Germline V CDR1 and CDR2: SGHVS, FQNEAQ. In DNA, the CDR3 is TGTGCCAGCACCCAACCCCGGCAGGGGGTGGCTGGGGCCAACGTCCTGACTTTC. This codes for CASTQPRQGVAGANVLTF.

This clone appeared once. This chain's CDR3 is CASSAWGSGGVNEQFF. CDR3 nucleotide sequence: TGCGCCAGCAGCGCCTGGGGTAGCGGGGGGGTGAATGAGCAGTTCTTC. This sequence joins TRBV5-1 and TRBJ2-1, with 11 bases aligning to TRBD2. V trimming: 4 bases; J trimming: 7 bases; junction bases outside the gene matches: 10. This CDR3 comprises 16 residues. Germline values: CDR1 SGHRS, CDR2 YFSETQ.

CDR3 region: CASSESIRTGDYGYTF. The CDR3 bases are TGCGCCAGCAGTGAGTCAATTCGGACAGGGGACTATGGCTACACCTTC. V and J are TRBV10-2 and TRBJ1-2, with TRBD1 matching over 9 bases. Germline V gives CDR1 WSHSY, CDR2 SAAADI. This CDR3 spans 16 amino acids. Trimming took 0 bases from V and 3 from J; bases not matched to a gene: 5.

CDR3 protein: CASTQGGGYGYTF. CDR3 DNA: TGTGCCAGCACGCAGGGAGGGGGCTATGGCTACACCTTC. V and J are TRBV28 and TRBJ1-2, with D perhaps TRBD1 (6 bases). The V gene lost 7 bases and the J gene lost 4 bases, with 13 bases spanning the gap. CDR1 is MDHEN, CDR2 SYDVKM, per germline. This CDR3 has 13 amino acids.

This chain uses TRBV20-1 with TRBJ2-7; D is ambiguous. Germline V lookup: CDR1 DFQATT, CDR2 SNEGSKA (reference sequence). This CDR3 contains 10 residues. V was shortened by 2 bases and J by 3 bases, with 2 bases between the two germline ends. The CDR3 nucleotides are TGCAGTGCTAGATACTACGAGCAGTACTTC. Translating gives CSARYYEQYF.

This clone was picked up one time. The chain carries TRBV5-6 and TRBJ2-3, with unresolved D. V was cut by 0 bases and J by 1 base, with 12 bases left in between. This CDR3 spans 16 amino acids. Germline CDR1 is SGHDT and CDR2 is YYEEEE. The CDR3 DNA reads TGTGCCAGCAGCTTGGTAGTTTCCCGGGGCACAGATACGCAGTATTTT. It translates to CASSLVVSRGTDTQYF.

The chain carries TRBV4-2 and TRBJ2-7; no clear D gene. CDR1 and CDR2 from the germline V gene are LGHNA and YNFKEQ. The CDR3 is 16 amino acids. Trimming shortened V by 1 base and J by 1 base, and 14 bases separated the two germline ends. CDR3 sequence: CASSQAKSGLSYEQYF. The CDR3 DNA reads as TGTGCCAGCAGCCAAGCTAAGTCTGGTTTGTCCTACGAGCAGTACTTC.

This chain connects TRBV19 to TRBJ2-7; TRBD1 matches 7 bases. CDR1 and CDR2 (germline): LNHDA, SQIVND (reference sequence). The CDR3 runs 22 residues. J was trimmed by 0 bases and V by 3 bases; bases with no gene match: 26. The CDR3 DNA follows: TGTGCCAGTAGTATGCGTCTACTAAATAGCAACCGGGACAGTTACAGCTCCTACGAGCAGTACTTC. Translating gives CASSMRLLNSNRDSYSSYEQYF.

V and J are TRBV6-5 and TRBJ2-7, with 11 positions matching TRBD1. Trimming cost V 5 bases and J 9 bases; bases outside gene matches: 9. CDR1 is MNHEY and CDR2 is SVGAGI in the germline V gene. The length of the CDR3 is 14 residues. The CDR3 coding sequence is TGTGCCAGCAGTGTTTCCGGGACAGGGGGGAGGCAGTACTTC. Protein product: CASSVSGTGGRQYF.

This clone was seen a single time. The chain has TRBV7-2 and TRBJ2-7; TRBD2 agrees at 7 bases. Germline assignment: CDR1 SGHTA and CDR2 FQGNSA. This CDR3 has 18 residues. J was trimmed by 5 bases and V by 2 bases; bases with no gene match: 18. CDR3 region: CASSLFPPGYGTIHEQYF. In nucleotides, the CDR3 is TGTGCCAGCAGCTTATTCCCCCCGGGGTACGGGACTATTCACGAGCAGTACTTC.

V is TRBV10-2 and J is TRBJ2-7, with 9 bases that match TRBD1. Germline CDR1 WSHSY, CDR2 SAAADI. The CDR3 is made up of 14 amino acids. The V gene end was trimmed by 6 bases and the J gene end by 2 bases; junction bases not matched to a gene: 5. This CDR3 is CASRPGDRAYEQYF. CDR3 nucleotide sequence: TGCGCCAGCAGACCAGGGGACAGGGCCTACGAGCAGTACTTC.

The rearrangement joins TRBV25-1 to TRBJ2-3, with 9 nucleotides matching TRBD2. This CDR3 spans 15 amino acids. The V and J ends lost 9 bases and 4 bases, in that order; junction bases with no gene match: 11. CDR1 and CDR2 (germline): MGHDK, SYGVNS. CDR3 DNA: TGTGCCAGTGGGATAGCGGGGGCTGCGCCAGATACGCAGTATTTT. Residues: CASGIAGAAPDTQYF.

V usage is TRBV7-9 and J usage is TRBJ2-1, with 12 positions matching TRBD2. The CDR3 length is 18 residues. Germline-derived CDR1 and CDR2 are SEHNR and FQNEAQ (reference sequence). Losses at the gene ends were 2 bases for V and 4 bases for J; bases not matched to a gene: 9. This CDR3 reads CASSLKAGLAGGYNEQFF. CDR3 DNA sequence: TGTGCCAGCAGCTTAAAGGCCGGCCTAGCGGGGGGGTACAATGAGCAGTTCTTC.

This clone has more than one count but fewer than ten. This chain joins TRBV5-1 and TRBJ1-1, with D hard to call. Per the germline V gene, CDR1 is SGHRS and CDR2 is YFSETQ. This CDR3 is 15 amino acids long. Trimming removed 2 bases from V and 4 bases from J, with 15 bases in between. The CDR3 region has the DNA TGCGCCAGCAGCTTCGGTCCTAACAGTGGCACTGAAGCTTTCTTT. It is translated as CASSFGPNSGTEAFF.

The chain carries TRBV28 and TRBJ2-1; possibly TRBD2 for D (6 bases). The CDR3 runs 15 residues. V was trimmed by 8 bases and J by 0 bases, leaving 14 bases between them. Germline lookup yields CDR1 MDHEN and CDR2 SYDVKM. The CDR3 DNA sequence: TGTGCCAGCCAATGGGAGGACACCTCCTACAATGAGCAGTTCTTC. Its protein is CASQWEDTSYNEQFF.

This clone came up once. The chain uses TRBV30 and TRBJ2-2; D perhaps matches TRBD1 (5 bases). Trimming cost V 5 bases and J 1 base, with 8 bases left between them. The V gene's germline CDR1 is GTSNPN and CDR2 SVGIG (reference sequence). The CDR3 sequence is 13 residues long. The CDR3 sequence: CAWGHRNTGELFF. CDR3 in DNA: TGTGCCTGGGGACACCGGAACACCGGGGAGCTGTTTTTT.

The CDR3 loop reads CASSMTSGAPNEQFF. CDR3 bases: TGTGCCAGTAGTATGACTAGCGGTGCCCCGAATGAGCAGTTCTTC. The rearrangement links TRBV19 to TRBJ2-1; 9 nucleotides align to TRBD2. This CDR3 region has 15 residues. V was pared by 3 bases and J by 7 bases, with 7 bases of the junction left unmatched. In germline, CDR1 is LNHDA, CDR2 SQIVND (reference sequence). Complete variable domain (other parts from reference TRBV19 and TRBJ2-1): DGGITQSPKYLFRKEGQNVTLSCEQNLNHDAMYWYRQDPGQGLRLIYYSQIVNDFQKGDIAEGYSVSREKKESFPLTVTSAQKNPTAFYLCASSMTSGAPNEQFFGPGTRLTVL.

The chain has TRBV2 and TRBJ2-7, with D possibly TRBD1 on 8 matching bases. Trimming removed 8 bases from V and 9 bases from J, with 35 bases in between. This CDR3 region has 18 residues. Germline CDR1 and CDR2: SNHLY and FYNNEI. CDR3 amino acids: CASAELSGGQGRYSWQYF. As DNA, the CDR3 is TGTGCCAGCGCAGAGCTGTCGGGAGGACAGGGCCGTTATTCGTGGCAGTACTTC.

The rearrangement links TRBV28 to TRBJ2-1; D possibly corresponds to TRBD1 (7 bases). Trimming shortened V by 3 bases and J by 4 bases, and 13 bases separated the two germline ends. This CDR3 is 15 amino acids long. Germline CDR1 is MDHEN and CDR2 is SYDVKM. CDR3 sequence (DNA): TGTGCCAGCAGTTTCAGGGGGAGGTCGTACAATGAGCAGTTCTTC. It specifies CASSFRGRSYNEQFF.